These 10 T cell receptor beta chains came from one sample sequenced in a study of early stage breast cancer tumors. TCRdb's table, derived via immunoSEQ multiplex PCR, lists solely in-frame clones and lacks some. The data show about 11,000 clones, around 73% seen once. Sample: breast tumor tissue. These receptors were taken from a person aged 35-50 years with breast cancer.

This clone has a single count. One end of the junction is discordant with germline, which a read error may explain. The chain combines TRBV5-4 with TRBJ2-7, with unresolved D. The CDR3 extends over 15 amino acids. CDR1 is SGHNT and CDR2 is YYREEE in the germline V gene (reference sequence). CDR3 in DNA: TGTGCCAGCAGCTTGATAATTCCCCCCTCCCACGAGCAGTACTTC. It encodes CASSLIIPPSHEQYF. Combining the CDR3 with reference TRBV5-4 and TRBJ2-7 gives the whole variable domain ETGVTQSPTHLIKTRGQQVTLRCSSQSGHNTVSWYQQALGQGPQFIFQYYREEENGRGNFPPRFSGLQFPNYSSELNVNALELDDSALYLCASSLIIPPSHEQYFGPGTRLTVT.

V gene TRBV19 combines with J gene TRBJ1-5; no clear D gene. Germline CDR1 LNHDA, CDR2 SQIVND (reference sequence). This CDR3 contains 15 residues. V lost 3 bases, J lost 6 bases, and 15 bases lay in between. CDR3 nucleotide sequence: TGTGCCAGTAGTATTGAGGGCCTCGAGGGTCAGCCCCAGCATTTT. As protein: CASSIEGLEGQPQHF. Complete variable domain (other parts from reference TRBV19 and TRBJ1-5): DGGITQSPKYLFRKEGQNVTLSCEQNLNHDAMYWYRQDPGQGLRLIYYSQIVNDFQKGDIAEGYSVSREKKESFPLTVTSAQKNPTAFYLCASSIEGLEGQPQHFGDGTRLSIL.

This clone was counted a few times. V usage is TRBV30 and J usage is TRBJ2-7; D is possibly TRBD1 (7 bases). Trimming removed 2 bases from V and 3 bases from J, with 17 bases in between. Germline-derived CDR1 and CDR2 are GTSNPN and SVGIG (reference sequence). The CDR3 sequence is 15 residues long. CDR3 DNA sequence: TGTGCCTGGAGTCACGGGGGCAGGGGGTTCTACGAGCAGTACTTC. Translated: CAWSHGGRGFYEQYF. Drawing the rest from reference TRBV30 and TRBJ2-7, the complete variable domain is SQTIHQWPATLVQPVGSPLSLECTVEGTSNPNLYWYRQAAGRGLQLLFYSVGIGQISSEVPQNLSASRPQDRQFILSSKKLLLSDSGFYLCAWSHGGRGFYEQYFGPGTRLTVT.

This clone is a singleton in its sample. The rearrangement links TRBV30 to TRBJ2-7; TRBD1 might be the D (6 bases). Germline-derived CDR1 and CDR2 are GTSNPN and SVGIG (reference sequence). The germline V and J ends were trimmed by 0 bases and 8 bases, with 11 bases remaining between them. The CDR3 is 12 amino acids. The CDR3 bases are TGTGCCTGGAGTGTGTTCAGGGGCAAGCAGTACTTC. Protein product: CAWSVFRGKQYF.

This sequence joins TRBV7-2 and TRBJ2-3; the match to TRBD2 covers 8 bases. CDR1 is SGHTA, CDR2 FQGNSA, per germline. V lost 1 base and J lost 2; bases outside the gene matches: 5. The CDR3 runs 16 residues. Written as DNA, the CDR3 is TGTGCCAGCAGCTTAGGGGAGCGGGGGACCACAGATACGCAGTATTTT. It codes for CASSLGERGTTDTQYF. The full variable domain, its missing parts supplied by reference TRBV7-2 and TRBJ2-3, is GAGVSQSPSNKVTEKGKDVELRCDPISGHTALYWYRQSLGQGLEFLIYFQGNSAPDKSGLPSDRFSAERTGGSVSTLTIQRTQQEDSAVYLCASSLGERGTTDTQYFGPGTRLTVL.

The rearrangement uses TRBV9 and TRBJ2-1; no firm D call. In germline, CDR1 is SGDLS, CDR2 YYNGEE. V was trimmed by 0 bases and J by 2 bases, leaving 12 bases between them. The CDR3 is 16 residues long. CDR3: CASSVASGGPYNEQFF. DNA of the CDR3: TGTGCCAGCAGCGTAGCTAGTGGCGGCCCCTACAATGAGCAGTTCTTC. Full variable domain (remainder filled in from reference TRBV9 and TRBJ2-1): DSGVTQTPKHLITATGQRVTLRCSPRSGDLSVYWYQQSLDQGLQFLIQYYNGEERAKGNILERFSAQQFPDLHSELNLSSLELGDSALYFCASSVASGGPYNEQFFGPGTRLTVL.

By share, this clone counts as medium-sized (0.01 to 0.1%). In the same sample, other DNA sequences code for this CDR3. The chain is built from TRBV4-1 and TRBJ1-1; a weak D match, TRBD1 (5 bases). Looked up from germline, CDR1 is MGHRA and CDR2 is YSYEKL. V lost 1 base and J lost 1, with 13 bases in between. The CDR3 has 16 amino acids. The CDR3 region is CASSQVPPGRNTEAFF. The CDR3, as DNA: TGCGCCAGCAGCCAAGTACCCCCAGGGAGGAACACTGAAGCTTTCTTT.

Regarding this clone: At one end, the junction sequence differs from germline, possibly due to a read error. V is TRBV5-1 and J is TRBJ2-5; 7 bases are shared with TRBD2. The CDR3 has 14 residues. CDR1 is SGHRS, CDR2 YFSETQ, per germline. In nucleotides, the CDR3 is TGTGCCAGCAGCGGACTAGGAGGCGGCGAGACCCAGTACTTC. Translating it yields CASSGLGGGETQYF.

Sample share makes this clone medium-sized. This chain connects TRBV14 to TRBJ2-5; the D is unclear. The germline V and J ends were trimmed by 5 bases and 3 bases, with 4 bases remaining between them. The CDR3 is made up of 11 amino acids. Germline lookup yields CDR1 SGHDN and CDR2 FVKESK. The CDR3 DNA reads TGTGCCAGCAGCTGGAAAGAGACCCAGTACTTC. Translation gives CASSWKETQYF.

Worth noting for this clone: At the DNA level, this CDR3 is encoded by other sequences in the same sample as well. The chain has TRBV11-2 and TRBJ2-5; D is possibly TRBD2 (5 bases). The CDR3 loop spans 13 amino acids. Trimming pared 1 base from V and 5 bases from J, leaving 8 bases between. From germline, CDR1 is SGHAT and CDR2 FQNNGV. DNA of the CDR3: TGTGCCAGCAGCTTAGGACTAAAGGAGACCCAGTACTTC. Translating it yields CASSLGLKETQYF.